The T cell receptor beta chain described here comes from a study of CD8+CD57+ T cells in acquired aplastic anemia. Study overall: The DNA of sorted CD4+ and CD8+ cells averaged 3.2 ug. Study-wide results and limits: Patients and controls had in common approximately 28 CD8+ CDR3 sequences.

As concerns this clonotype: Its antigen is not known.

The sequenced patients had an expansion of CD8+CD57+ cells seen by flow cytometry. Each patient carried a diagnosis of severe acquired aplastic anemia. CDR1 and CDR2 (germline): SQVTM, ANQGSEA. The CDR3 extends over 11 amino acids. Trimming pared 4 bases from V and 4 bases from J, leaving 4 bases between. Profiles of TCR beta VDJ and CDR3 were generated from a genomic DNA template. One entry per CDR3 protein, called by TCRdb with MiXCR from the reads. The table records about 200,000 distinct CDR3 sequences, about 60% of them present only once. The sequencing sample was made of sorted CD4+, CD8+, or CD8+CD57+ T cells (not recorded which) from PBMCs. The clonotype originates from a human donor with aplastic anemia. The genes are TRBV29-1 and TRBJ2-2; D is ambiguous. The CDR3 sequence: CSVAVTGELFF. The CDR3, as DNA: TGCAGCGTTGCCGTCACCGGGGAGCTGTTTTTT.